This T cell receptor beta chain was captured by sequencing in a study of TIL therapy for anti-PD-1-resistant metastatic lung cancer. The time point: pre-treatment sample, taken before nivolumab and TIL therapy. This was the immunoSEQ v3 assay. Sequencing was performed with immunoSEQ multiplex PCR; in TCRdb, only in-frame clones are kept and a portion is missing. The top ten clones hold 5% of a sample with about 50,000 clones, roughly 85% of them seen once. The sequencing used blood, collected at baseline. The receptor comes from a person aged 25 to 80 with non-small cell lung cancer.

The CDR3 nucleotides read TGTGCCAGCAGGCTGACAGGGGCCCAGCCCCAGCATTTT. It codes for CASRLTGAQPQHF. The chain employs TRBV5-8 and TRBJ1-5, with TRBD1 identical over 8 bases. The length of the CDR3 is 13 residues. Trimming at V came to 5 bases and at J to 7 bases, leaving 5 bases not matched to a gene. The germline gives CDR1 SGHTS, CDR2 YDEGEE. The full variable domain, its missing parts supplied by reference TRBV5-8 and TRBJ1-5, is EAGVTQSPTHLIKTRGQQATLRCSPISGHTSVYWYQQALGLGLQFLLWYDEGEERNRGNFPPRFSGRQFPNYSSELNVNALELEDSALYLCASRLTGAQPQHFGDGTRLSIL.